The clone carrying this TCR beta chain was detected many times. Antigen specificity is unknown. This entry is derived from a study of early T cells in non-severe SARS-CoV-2 infection. Study-level findings and limits: Using VDJdb, the matching emphasized anti-spike CD8 responses while missing private and CD4 specificities.

Per germline, CDR1 SGHTA and CDR2 FQGNSA. Trimming removed 0 bases at V and 6 bases at J, with 14 bases between. The CDR3 has 15 residues. Unique molecular identifiers (one per individual cDNA molecule) were attached. One entry per CDR3 protein results from TCRdb running MiXCR on the 5' RACE reads. The sample contains about 34,000 distinct CDR3 sequences, less than 8% of which appear only once. This receptor was taken from an adult who was a healthcare worker with PCR-confirmed SARS-CoV-2 infection or an uninfected control (not recorded which). The J gene is TRBJ1-1, the V gene TRBV7-2, with a possible D match to TRBD1 (5 bases). Sequencing input: whole blood. For the CDR3, the DNA is TGTGCCAGCAGCTTAGCGGGGCGCCGGGGGTCTGAAGCTTTCTTT. Its protein product is CASSLAGRRGSEAFF.